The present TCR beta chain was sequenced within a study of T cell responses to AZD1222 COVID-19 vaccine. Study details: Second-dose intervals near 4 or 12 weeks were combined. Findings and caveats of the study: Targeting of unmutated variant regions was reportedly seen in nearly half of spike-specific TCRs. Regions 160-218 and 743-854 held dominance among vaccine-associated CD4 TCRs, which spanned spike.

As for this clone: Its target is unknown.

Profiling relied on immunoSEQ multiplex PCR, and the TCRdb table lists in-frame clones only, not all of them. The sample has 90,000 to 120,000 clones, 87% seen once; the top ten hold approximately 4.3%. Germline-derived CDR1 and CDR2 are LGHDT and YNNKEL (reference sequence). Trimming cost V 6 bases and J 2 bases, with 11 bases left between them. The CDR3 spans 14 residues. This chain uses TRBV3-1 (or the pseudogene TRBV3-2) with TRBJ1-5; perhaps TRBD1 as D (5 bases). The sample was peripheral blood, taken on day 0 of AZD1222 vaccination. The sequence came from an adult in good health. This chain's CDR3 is CASSQGRGNQPQHF. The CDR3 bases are TGTGCCAGCAGTCAGGGCAGGGGCAATCAGCCCCAGCATTTT.